The clone carrying this TCR beta chain was counted only a few times. This CDR3 has 14 amino acids. With 6 bases removed from V and 0 bases from J, the gap between germline ends came to 11 bases. Germline loops: CDR1 LNHDA, CDR2 SQIVND (reference sequence). The record originates from a study of CD8+ T cells in alopecia areata. Documented treatment: oral pan-JAK inhibitor, 5-10 mg twice daily. Extracted RNA was reverse transcribed into cDNA, the sequencing template. Generated by immunoSEQ multiplex PCR, the TCRdb table keeps only in-frame clones and is missing some. The repertoire holds approximately 210,000 clones, with about three fifths as singletons.

The V gene is TRBV19, the J gene TRBJ1-1, with D unresolved. The sample consisted of CD4+ T cells sorted from blood, taken at week 4, from a patient treated with tofacitinib. The sequence was obtained from a human donor with alopecia areata. The chain's CDR3 is CASSLRRVNTEAFF. The CDR3 DNA is TGTGCCAGTAGCTTAAGGAGGGTGAACACTGAAGCTTTCTTT.